The 8 T cell receptor beta chains below all came from one sample that was sequenced in a study of blood T cells in healthy people across ages. Then a second PCR, running about 6 to 12 cycles, was carried out with a sample-barcoded 5' primer and a J-beta primer mix. TCRdb redid the calling of the 5' RACE reads with MiXCR, one entry per CDR3 protein. The sample holds about 760,000 distinct CDR3 sequences; roughly 25% are singletons and the top ten take roughly a tenth. The sample was also reused in another study, on T cells of mothers and their children.

The sequencing sample was made of blood. These receptors were obtained from a boy younger than 18 in good health.

This clonotype was detected only a few times. J is TRBJ1-2 and V is TRBV9; 7 bases are a match to TRBD1. Trimming took 3 bases from V and 6 from J; bases not matched to a gene: 8. The CDR3 is 14 residues long. Germline lookup yields CDR1 SGDLS and CDR2 YYNGEE. Here the CDR3 reads CASSARQGTDGYTF. The CDR3 bases are TGTGCCAGCAGCGCCCGACAGGGTACGGATGGCTACACCTTC. Based on the CDR3 plus reference TRBV9 and TRBJ1-2, the full variable domain is DSGVTQTPKHLITATGQRVTLRCSPRSGDLSVYWYQQSLDQGLQFLIQYYNGEERAKGNILERFSAQQFPDLHSELNLSSLELGDSALYFCASSARQGTDGYTFGSGTRLTVV.

The chain carries TRBV7-8 and TRBJ2-1; tentative D call: TRBD1 (5 bases). The CDR3 is 14 amino acids. Trimming left V 3 bases short and J 0 bases short, with 6 bases between. Per the germline V gene, CDR1 is SGHVS and CDR2 is FQNEAQ. The CDR3 DNA sequence: TGTGCCAGCAGCTTGGACATCTCCTACAATGAGCAGTTCTTC. It is translated as CASSLDISYNEQFF.

The sample holds a few counts of this clonotype. The J gene is TRBJ1-1, the V gene TRBV7-9; D is ambiguous. In germline, CDR1 is SEHNR, CDR2 FQNEAQ (reference sequence). This CDR3 region has 14 residues. V gave up 5 bases and J gave up 5 bases, with 15 bases separating them. The CDR3, as DNA: TGTGCCAGCAGCCCAAGGACCGGGGAAACTGAAGCTTTCTTT. Translation: CASSPRTGETEAFF. Drawing the rest from reference TRBV7-9 and TRBJ1-1, the complete variable domain is DTGVSQNPRHKITKRGQNVTFRCDPISEHNRLYWYRQTLGQGPEFLTYFQNEAQLEKSRLLSDRFSAERPKGSFSTLEIQRTEQGDSAMYLCASSPRTGETEAFFGQGTRLTVV.

This clonotype appeared a few times. This chain links TRBV11-3 with TRBJ2-3; 10 bases are a match to TRBD2. This CDR3 contains 15 residues. Unmatched junction bases numbered 11, after V lost 8 bases and J lost 6 bases. In germline, CDR1 is SGHNT, CDR2 YENEEA. The DNA of the CDR3 is TGTGCCAGCTTCCAGCGGGGGGGCGGTTTGGATACGCAGTATTTT. Amino acids: CASFQRGGGLDTQYF.

The J gene is TRBJ2-7, the V gene TRBV20-1; D is unclear. The ends were cut back, 1 base at V and 3 bases at J, with 13 bases in the middle. The CDR3 runs to 14 residues. The germline V gene has CDR1 DFQATT and CDR2 SNEGSKA (reference sequence). The CDR3 protein is CSARGSRSDYEQYF. The CDR3, as DNA: TGCAGTGCTAGAGGTTCCAGGAGCGACTACGAGCAGTACTTC.

A few counts support this clonotype. The chain joins TRBV11-2 to TRBJ2-2; 12 nucleotides line up with TRBD2. The CDR3 runs to 14 residues. V shed 7 bases and J 5 bases; nucleotides not matched to a gene: 2. Germline loops: CDR1 SGHAT, CDR2 FQNNGV. The CDR3 reads CASNGLAGTGELFF. The CDR3, as DNA: TGTGCCAGCAACGGACTAGCGGGGACCGGGGAGCTGTTTTTT. Filled out from reference TRBV11-2 and TRBJ2-2, the complete variable domain reads EAGVAQSPRYKIIEKRQSVAFWCNPISGHATLYWYQQILGQGPKLLIQFQNNGVVDDSQLPKDRFSAERLKGVDSTLKIQPAKLEDSAVYLCASNGLAGTGELFFGEGSRLTVL.

The rearrangement joins TRBV9 to TRBJ2-1; tentatively, D is TRBD1 or TRBD2 (5 bases each). The germline CDR1 and CDR2 sequences are SGDLS and YYNGEE. The CDR3 consists of 15 residues. V gave up 3 bases and J gave up 6 bases, with 16 bases separating them. The CDR3 spells CASSASGTPINEQFF. The CDR3 DNA is TGTGCCAGCAGCGCCTCCGGGACCCCAATCAATGAGCAGTTCTTC.

This clonotype was picked up a small number of times. The chain is built from TRBV20-1 and TRBJ2-2; D gene unclear. There are 14 residues in the CDR3. V dropped 1 base and J dropped 6 bases, with 12 bases sitting between them. Germline CDR1 and CDR2: DFQATT and SNEGSKA (reference sequence). CDR3: CSARGVEESGELFF. As DNA, the CDR3 is TGCAGTGCTAGAGGGGTAGAGGAGTCCGGGGAGCTGTTTTTT.